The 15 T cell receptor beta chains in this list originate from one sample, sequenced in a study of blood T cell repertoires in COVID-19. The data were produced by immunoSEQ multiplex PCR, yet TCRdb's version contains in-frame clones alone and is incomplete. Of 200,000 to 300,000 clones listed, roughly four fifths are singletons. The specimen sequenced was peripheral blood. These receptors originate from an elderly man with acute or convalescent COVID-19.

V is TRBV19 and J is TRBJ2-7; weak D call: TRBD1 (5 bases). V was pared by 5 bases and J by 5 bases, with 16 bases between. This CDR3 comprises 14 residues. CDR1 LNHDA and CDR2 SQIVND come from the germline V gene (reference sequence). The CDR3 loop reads CASSGRVGAHEQYF. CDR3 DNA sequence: TGTGCCAGTAGTGGCCGGGTTGGGGCCCACGAGCAGTACTTC.

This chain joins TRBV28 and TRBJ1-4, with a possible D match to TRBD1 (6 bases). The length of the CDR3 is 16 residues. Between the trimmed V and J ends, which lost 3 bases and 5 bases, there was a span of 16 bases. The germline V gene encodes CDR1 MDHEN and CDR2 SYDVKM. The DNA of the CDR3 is TGTGCCAGCAGTTTTTTTCGCACAGGGCGCAATGAAAAACTGTTTTTT. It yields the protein CASSFFRTGRNEKLFF.

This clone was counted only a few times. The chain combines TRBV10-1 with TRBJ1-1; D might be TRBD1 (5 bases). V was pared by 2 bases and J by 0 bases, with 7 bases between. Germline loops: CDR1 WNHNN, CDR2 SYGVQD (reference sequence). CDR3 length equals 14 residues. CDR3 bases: TGCGCCAGCAGTGAGGACAGAGTGAACACTGAAGCTTTCTTT. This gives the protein CASSEDRVNTEAFF.

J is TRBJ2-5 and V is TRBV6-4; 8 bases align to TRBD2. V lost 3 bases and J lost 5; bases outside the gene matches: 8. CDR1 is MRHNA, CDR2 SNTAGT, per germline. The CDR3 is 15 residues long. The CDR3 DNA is TGTGCCAGCAGTGAAACAGCGGGGGTGCGGGAGACCCAGTACTTC. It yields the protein CASSETAGVRETQYF.

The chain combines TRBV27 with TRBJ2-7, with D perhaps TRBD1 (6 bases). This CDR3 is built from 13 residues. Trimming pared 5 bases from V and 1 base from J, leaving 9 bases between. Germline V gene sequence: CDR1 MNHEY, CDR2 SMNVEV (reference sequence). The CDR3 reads CASSRQESYEQYF. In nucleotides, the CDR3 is TGTGCCAGCAGTAGACAGGAGTCCTACGAGCAGTACTTC.

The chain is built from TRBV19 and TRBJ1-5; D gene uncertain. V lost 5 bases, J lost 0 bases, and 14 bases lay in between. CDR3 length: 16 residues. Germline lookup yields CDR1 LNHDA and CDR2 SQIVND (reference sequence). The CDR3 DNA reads TGTGCCAGTAGTCCACGGGGTCTGGATAGCAATCAGCCCCAGCATTTT. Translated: CASSPRGLDSNQPQHF.

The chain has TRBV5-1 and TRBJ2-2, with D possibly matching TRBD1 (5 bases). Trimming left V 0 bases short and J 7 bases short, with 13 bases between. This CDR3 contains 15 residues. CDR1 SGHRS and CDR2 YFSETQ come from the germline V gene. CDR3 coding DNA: TGCGCCAGCAGCTTGGCACGCAGGGTAGTCGGGGAGCTGTTTTTT. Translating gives CASSLARRVVGELFF.

CDR3 nucleotides: TGTGCCAGCAGCTCCGCCTACGAGCAGTACTTC. Translated: CASSSAYEQYF. The rearrangement joins TRBV7-2 to TRBJ2-7; D is uncertain. Deletions cut 4 bases from V and 2 bases from J, with 3 bases between. Germline V gene data show CDR1 as SGHTA and CDR2 as FQGNSA. The CDR3 sequence is 11 residues long.

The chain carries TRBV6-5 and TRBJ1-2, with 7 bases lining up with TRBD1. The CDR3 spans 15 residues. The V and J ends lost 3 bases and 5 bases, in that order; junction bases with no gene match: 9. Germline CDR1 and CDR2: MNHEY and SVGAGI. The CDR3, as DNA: TGTGCCAGCAGTTATACGGACAGGTCCGTTTATGGCTACACCTTC. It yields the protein CASSYTDRSVYGYTF.

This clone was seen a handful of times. In DNA, the CDR3 is TGTGCCAGCAGCTTACAGCCTAGCGGGAGCCATGACGGGACCCAGTACTTC. It is translated as CASSLQPSGSHDGTQYF. V gene TRBV7-2 combines with J gene TRBJ2-5, with 10 nucleotides matching TRBD2. Germline CDR1 reads SGHTA; CDR2 reads FQGNSA. J was trimmed by 7 bases and V by 2 bases; bases with no gene match: 13. The CDR3 is 17 amino acids.

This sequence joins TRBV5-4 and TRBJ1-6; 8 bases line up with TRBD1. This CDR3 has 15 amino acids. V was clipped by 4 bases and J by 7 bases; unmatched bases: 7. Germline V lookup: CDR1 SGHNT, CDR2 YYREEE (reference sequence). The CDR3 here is CASSDRGQINSPLHF. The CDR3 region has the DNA TGTGCCAGCAGCGACAGGGGACAAATAAATTCACCCCTCCACTTT.

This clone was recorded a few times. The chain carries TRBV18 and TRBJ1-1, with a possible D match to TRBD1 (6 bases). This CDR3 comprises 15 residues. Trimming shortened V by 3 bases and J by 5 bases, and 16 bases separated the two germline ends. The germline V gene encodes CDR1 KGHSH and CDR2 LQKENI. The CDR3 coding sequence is TGTGCCAGCTCACCCCTGAGGGGCCAGGGGACTGAAGCTTTCTTT. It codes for CASSPLRGQGTEAFF.

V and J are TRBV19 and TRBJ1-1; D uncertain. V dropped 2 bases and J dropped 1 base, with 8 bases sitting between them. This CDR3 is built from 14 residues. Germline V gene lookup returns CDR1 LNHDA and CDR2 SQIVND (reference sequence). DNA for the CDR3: TGTGCCAGTAGTATATTTGAGGGGAACACTGAAGCTTTCTTT. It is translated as CASSIFEGNTEAFF.

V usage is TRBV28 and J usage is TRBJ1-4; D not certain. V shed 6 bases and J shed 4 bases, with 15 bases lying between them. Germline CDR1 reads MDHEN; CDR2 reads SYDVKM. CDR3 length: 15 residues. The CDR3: CASSSHSLDNEKLFF. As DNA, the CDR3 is TGTGCCAGCAGCTCCCACAGTCTCGATAATGAAAAACTGTTTTTT.

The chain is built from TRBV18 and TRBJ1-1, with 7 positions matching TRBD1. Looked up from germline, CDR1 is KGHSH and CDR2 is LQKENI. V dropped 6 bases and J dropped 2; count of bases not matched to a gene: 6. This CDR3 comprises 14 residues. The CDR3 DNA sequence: TGTGCCAGCTCCTCCGGGACAGAAAACACTGAAGCTTTCTTT. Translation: CASSSGTENTEAFF.